The T cell receptor (beta chain) under discussion was sequenced for a study of blood T cell repertoires in COVID-19. From germline, CDR1 is LGHDT and CDR2 YNNKEL (reference sequence). Trimming took 1 base from V and 7 from J; bases not matched to a gene: 3. This CDR3 has 15 amino acids. Per the original methods: Reference gene primer amplification in the assay estimated nucleated cell counts. TCRdb's copy holds only in-frame clones and misses some; the assay was immunoSEQ multiplex PCR. V, J and clone size derive from that table, while D and trimming were established from the DNA sequence. This sample carries roughly 140,000 clones, 65% to 90% of them seen once, and the ten largest clones take about 8.9%.

The sample taken for sequencing was peripheral blood. The sequence was collected from a woman aged 50 to 65 with acute or convalescent COVID-19. The V call is TRBV3-1 (or the pseudogene TRBV3-2), the J call TRBJ2-1; 11 bases agree with TRBD1. The CDR3 DNA is TGTGCCAGCAGCCAAGGGACAGGGGGCTTAAATGAGCAGTTCTTC. Its protein is CASSQGTGGLNEQFF.